One and the same sample provided the 3 T cell receptor beta chains below, sequenced in a study of beta chain features in type 1 diabetes. Findings and caveats of the study: Within each of all four CD4+ subsets, Type 1 diabetes patients had TCRB CDR3s that were moderately but significantly shorter.

The authors reverse transcribed all of the isolated RNA, so sequencing captured expressed TCRB transcripts. Assay: immunoSEQ multiplex PCR; the TCRdb copy retains only in-frame clones and omits some. This table holds approximately 14,000 clones, about two thirds found once. Antigens of these TCRs are unknown. Material for sequencing was stem cell memory CD4+ T cells from blood. Receptors were obtained from a woman aged 18-35 years with type 1 diabetes.

The chain uses TRBV18 and TRBJ2-7, with D tentatively TRBD2 (6 bases). The CDR3 runs 16 residues. Per the germline V gene, CDR1 is KGHSH and CDR2 is LQKENI. Between the trimmed V and J ends, which lost 5 bases and 2 bases, there was a span of 19 bases. The CDR3 loop is CASSKSRDPGAYEQYF. CDR3 in DNA: TGTGCCAGCTCAAAGTCCCGGGACCCGGGGGCCTACGAGCAGTACTTC.

The genes are TRBV5-4 and TRBJ2-7, with 9 bases aligning to TRBD1. Germline V gene data show CDR1 as SGHNT and CDR2 as YYREEE (reference sequence). The CDR3 length is 14 residues. J was trimmed by 3 bases and V by 0 bases; bases with no gene match: 1. CDR3 DNA: TGTGCCAGCAGCTTGGCGGGACAGGGCTACGAGCAGTACTTC. Residues: CASSLAGQGYEQYF.

The V call is TRBV27, the J call TRBJ2-7; TRBD1 matches at 7 bases. CDR3 size: 14 residues. Germline-derived CDR1 and CDR2 are MNHEY and SMNVEV (reference sequence). Unmatched junction bases numbered 7, after V lost 2 bases and J lost 6 bases. CDR3 DNA sequence: TGTGCCAGCAGTTTACCGGGACAGACAACCGAGCAGTACTTC. As protein: CASSLPGQTTEQYF.